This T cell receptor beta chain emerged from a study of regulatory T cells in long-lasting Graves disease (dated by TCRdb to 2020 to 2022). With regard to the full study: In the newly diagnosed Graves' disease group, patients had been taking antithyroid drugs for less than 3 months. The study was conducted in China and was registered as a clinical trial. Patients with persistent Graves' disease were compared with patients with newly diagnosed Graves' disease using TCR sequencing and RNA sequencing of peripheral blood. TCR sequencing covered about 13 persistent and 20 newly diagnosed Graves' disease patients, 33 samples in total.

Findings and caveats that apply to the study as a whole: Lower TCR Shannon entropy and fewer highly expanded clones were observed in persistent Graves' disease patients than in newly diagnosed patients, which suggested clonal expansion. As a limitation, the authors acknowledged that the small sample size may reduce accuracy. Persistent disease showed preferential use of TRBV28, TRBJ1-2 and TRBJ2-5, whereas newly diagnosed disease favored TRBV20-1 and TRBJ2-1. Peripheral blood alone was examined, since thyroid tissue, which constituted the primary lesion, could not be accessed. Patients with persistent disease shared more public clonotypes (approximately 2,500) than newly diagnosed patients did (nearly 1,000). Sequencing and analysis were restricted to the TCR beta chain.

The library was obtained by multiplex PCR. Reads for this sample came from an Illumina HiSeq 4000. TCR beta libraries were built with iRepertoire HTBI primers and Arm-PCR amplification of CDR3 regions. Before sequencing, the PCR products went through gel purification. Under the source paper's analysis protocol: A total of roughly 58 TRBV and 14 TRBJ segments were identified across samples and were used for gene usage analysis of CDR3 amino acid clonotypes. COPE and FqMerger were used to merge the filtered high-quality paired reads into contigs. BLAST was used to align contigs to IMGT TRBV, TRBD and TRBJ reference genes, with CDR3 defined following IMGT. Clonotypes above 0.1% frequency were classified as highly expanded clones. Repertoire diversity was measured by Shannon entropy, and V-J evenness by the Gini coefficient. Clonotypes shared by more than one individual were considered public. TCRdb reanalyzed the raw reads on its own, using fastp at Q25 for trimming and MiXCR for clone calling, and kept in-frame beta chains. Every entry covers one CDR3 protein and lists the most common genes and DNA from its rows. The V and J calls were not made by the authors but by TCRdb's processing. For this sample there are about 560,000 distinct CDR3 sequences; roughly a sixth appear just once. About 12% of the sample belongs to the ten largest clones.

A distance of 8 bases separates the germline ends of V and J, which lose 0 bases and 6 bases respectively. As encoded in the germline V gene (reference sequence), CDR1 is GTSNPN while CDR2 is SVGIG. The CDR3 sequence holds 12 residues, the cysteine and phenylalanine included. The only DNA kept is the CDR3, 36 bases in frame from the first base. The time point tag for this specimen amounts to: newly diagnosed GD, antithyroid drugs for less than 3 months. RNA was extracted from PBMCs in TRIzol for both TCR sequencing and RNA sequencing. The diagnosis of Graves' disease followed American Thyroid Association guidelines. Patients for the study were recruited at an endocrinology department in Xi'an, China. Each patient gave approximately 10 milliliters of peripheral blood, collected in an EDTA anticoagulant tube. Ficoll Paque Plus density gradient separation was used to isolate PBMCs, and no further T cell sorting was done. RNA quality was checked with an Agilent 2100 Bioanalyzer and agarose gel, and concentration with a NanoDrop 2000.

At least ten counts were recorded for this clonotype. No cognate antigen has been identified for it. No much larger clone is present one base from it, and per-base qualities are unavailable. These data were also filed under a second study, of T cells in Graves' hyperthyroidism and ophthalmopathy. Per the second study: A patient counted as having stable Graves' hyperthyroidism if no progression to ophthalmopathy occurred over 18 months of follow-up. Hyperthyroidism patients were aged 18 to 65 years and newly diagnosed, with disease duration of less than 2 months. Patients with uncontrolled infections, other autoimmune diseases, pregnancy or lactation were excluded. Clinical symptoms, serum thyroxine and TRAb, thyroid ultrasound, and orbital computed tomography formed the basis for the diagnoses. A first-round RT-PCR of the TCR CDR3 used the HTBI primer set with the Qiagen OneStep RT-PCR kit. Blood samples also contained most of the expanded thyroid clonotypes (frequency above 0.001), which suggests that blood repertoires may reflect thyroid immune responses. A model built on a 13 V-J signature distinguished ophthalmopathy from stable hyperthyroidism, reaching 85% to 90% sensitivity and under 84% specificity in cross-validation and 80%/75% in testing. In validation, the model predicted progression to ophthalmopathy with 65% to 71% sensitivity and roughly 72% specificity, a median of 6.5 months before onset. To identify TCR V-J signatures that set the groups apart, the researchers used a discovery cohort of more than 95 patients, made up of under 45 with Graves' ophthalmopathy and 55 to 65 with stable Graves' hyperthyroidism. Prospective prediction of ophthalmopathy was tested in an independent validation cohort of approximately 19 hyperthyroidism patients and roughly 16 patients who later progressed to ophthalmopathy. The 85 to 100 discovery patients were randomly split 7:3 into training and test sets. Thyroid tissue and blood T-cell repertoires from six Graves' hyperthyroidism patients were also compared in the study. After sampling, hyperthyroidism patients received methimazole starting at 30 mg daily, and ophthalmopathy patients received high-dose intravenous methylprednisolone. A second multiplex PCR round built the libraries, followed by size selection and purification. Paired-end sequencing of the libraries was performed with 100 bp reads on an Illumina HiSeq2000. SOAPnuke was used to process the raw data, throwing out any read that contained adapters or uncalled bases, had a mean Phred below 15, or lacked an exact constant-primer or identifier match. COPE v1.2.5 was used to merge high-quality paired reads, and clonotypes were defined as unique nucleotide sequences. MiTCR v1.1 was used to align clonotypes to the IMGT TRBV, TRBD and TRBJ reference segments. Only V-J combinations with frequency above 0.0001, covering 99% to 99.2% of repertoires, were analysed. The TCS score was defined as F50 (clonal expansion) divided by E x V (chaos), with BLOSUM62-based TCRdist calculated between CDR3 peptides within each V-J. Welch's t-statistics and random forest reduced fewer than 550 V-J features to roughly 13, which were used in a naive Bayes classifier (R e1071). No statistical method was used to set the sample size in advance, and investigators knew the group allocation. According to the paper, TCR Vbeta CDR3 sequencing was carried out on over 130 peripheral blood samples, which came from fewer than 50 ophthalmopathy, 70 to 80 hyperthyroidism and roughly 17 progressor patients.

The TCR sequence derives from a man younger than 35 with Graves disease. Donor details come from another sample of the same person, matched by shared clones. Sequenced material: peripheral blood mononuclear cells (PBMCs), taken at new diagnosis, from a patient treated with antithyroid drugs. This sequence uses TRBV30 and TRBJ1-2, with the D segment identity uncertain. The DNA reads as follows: TGTGCCTGGAGTGTCGGGAGTAATGGCTACACCTTC. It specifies CAWSVGSNGYTF.